This note documents a single T cell receptor (beta chain) sequence. CDR3 length: 18 residues. Germline loops: CDR1 SNHLY, CDR2 FYNNEI. Germline trimming cut 7 bases from V and 7 bases from J; bases unmatched to any gene: 18. This entry comes from a study of control samples from healthy donors and cancer patients. TCRdb's copy holds only in-frame clones and misses some; the assay was immunoSEQ multiplex PCR. The sample has 80,000 or so clones; 92% are singletons. This sequence joins TRBV2 and TRBJ2-4, with TRBD2 matching 11 bases. The clonotype was recovered from an older woman in good health. The sample taken for sequencing was blood. CDR3 sequence reads: CASTGTGTSGVGGNIQYF. In DNA, the CDR3 is TGTGCCAGCACGGGGACAGGGACTAGCGGAGTAGGCGGGAACATTCAGTACTTC.